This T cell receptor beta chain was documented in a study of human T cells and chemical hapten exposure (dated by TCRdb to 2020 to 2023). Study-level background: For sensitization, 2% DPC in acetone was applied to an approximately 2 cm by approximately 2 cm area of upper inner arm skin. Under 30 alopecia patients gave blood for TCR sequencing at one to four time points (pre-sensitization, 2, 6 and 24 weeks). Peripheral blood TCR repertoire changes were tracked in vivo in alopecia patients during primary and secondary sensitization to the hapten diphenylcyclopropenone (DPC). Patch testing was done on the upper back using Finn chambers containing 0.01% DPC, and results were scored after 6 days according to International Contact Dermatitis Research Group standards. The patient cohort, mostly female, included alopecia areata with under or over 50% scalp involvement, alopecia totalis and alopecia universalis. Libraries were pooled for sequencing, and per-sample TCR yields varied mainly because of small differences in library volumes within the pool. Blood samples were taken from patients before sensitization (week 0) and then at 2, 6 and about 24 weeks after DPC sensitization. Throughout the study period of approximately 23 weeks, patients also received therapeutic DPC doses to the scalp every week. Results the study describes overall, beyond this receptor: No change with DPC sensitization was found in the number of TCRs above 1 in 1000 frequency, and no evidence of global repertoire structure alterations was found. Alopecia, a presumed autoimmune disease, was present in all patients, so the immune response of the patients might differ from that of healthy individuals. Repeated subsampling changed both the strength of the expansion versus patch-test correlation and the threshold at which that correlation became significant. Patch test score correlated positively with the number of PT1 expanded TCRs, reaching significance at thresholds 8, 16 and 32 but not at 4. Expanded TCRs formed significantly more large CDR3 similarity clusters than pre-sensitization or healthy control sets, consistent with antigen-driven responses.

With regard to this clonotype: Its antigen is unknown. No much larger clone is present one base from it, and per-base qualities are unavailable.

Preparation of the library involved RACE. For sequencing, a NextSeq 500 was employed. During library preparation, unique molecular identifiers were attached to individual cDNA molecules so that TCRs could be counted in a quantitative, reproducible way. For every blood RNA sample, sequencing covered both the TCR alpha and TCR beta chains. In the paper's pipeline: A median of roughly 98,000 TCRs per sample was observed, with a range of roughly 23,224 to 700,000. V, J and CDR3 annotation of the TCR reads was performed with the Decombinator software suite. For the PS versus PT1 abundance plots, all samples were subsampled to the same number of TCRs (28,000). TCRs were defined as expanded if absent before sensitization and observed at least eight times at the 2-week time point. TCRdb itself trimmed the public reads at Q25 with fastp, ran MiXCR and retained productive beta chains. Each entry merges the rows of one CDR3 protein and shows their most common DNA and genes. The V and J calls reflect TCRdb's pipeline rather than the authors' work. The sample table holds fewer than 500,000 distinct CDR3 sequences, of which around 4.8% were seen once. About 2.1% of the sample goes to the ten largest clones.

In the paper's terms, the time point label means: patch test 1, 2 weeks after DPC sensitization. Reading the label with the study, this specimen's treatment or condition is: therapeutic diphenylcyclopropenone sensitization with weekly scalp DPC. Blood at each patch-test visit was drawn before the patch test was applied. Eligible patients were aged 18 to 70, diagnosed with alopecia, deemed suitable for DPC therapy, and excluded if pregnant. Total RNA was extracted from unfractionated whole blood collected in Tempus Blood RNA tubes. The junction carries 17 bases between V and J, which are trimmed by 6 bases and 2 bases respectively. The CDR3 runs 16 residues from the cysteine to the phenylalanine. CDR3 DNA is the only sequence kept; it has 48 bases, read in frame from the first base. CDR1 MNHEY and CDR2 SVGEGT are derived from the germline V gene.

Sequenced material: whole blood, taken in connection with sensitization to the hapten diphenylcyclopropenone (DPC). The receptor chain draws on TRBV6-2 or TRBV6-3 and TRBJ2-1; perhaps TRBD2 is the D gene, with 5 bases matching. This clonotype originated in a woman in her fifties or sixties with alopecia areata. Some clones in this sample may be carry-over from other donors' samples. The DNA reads TGTGCCAGCAGCCCTAGGGCTAGCCACCCCTACAATGAGCAGTTCTTC. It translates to CASSPRASHPYNEQFF.